Sequencing of this T cell receptor beta chain was carried out in a study of T cells after yellow fever vaccination. CDR1 and CDR2 from the germline V gene are SQVTM and ANQGSEA. Trimming removed 6 bases from V and 10 bases from J; junction bases left unmatched: 18. This CDR3 comprises 15 residues. A 5'RACE template-switching step, the method used to make TCR cDNA, added a universal primer site and UMIs. TCRdb itself ran the 5' RACE reads through MiXCR, one entry per CDR3 protein. The top ten hold roughly 25% of the sample, which has 25,000 to 35,000 distinct CDR3 sequences, over 5% seen once. This clonotype has at least ten counts. Broader study findings: The CD4 and CD8 compartments had a small share of their clonotypes in common. Abundant contaminating clonotypes from the bulk population could appear in FACS-sorted repertoires.

Source: PBMCs, either bulk or a sorted T-cell subset (CD4+, CD8+, memory, or dextramer-sorted; not recorded which), taken on the day of the yellow fever booster vaccination. This TCR came from a man aged 25 to 40 who received the YFV17D yellow fever vaccine. V usage is TRBV29-1 and J usage is TRBJ2-3; 8 bases fit TRBD1. CDR3 residues: CSVETQGAGAVAQYF. DNA of the CDR3: TGCAGCGTCGAAACCCAGGGGGCCGGAGCGGTTGCGCAGTATTTT.